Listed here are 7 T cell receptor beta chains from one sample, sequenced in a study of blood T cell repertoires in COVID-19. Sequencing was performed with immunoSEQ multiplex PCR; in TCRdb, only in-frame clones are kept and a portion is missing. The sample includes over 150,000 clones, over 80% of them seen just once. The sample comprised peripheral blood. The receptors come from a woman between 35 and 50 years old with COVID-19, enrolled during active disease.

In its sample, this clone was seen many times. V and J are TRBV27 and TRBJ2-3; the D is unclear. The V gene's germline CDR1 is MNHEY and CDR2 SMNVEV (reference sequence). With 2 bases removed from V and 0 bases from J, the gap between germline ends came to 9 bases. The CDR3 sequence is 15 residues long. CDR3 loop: CASSLVELSTDTQYF. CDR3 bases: TGTGCCAGCAGTTTAGTGGAGCTAAGCACAGATACGCAGTATTTT.

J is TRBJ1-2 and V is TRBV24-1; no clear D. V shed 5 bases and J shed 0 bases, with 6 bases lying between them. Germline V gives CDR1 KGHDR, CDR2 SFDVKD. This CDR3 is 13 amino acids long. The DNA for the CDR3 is TGTGCCACCAGTGGAGGCCCTAACTATGGCTACACCTTC. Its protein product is CATSGGPNYGYTF.

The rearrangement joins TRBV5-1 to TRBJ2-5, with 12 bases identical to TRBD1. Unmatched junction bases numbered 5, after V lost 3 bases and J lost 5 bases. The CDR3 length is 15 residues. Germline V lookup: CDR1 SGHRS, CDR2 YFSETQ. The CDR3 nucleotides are TGCGCCAGCAGCTGGGGGACAGGGGGCTCGGAGACCCAGTACTTC. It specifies CASSWGTGGSETQYF. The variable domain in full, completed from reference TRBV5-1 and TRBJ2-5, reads KAGVTQTPRYLIKTRGQQVTLSCSPISGHRSVSWYQQTPGQGLQFLFEYFSETQRNKGNFPGRFSGRQFSNSRSEMNVSTLELGDSALYLCASSWGTGGSETQYFGPGTRLLVL.

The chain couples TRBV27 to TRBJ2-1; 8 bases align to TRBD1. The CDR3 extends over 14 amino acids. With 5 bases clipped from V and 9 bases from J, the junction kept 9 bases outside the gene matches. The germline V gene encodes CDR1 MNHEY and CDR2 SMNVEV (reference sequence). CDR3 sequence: CASSLGQGWGEQFF. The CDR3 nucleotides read TGTGCCAGCAGTCTCGGACAGGGATGGGGTGAGCAGTTCTTC.

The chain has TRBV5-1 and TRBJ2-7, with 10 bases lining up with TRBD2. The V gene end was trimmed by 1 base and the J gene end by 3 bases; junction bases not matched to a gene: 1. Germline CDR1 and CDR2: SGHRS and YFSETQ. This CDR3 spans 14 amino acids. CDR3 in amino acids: CASSLTSGNYEQYF. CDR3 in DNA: TGCGCCAGCAGCTTGACTAGCGGGAACTACGAGCAGTACTTC.

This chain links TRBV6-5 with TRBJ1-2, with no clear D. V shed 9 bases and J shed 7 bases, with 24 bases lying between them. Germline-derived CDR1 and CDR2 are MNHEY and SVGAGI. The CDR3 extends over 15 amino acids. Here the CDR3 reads CASLRQVLWMSGYTF. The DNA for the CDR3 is TGTGCCAGTTTACGGCAGGTCCTCTGGATGTCTGGCTACACCTTC.

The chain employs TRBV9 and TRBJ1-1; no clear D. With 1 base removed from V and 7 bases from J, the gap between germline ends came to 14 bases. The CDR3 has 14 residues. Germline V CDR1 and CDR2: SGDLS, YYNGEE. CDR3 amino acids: CASSVKSRFGEAFF. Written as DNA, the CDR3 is TGTGCCAGCAGCGTAAAATCCAGGTTCGGTGAAGCTTTCTTT.